The rows below give T cell receptor beta chains drawn from one sample of a study of T-cell memory formation after mild COVID-19. TCRdb re-derived calls from the 5' RACE reads in MiXCR, one entry per CDR3 protein. The table shows about 150,000 distinct CDR3 sequences, with approximately 15% occurring only once. The specimen was PBMCs or a T cell subset sorted from them (not recorded which). These receptor sequences come from an adult woman who had mild COVID-19 (a few samples of this study predate the infection). Cell type and time point are not known. CDR3s include the opening cysteine and the closing phenylalanine or tryptophan. The D gene is left open where the match is weak. A clone size is listed for some rows: how often the clone was seen (once, few, many), or a class if it is expanded.

J,D,V,size,CDR3,DNA
TRBJ1-1,-,TRBV12-3/TRBV12-4,-,CASTPDEGDTEAFF,TGTGCCAGCACCCCTGACGAAGGGGACACTGAAGCTTTCTTT
TRBJ2-1,TRBD2,TRBV5-1,few,CASSLVLAEDNEQFF,TGCGCCAGCAGCTTGGTTCTAGCGGAAGACAATGAGCAGTTCTTC
TRBJ2-1,-,TRBV24-1,-,CATSGKGSSYNEQFF,TGTGCCACCAGTGGGAAGGGGAGCTCCTACAATGAGCAGTTCTTC
TRBJ2-3,-,TRBV5-5,-,CASRRDTLGTDTQYF,TGTGCCAGCAGGCGGGACACCCTGGGGACAGATACGCAGTATTTT
TRBJ2-5,TRBD2,TRBV7-2,-,CASSLEAGSGRQTQYF,TGTGCCAGCAGCTTAGAAGCGGGGAGCGGGAGACAGACCCAGTACTTC
TRBJ1-2,-,TRBV15,-,CATSRNRGQYYGYTF,TGTGCCACCAGCAGAAATCGTGGACAGTACTATGGCTACACCTTC
TRBJ2-7,TRBD1,TRBV18,-,CASSLGQGHEQYF,TGTGCCAGCTCACTAGGACAGGGACACGAGCAGTACTTC
TRBJ2-2,TRBD1,TRBV12-3/TRBV12-4,few,CASSRTGENTGELFF,TGTGCCAGCAGCCGGACAGGGGAGAACACCGGGGAGCTGTTTTTT
TRBJ1-1,-,TRBV29-1,few,CSVEYQEGTEAFF,TGCAGCGTGGAGTACCAGGAGGGCACTGAAGCTTTCTTT
TRBJ2-7,TRBD2,TRBV18,-,CASSPLAGGPNEQYF,TGTGCCAGCTCACCACTAGCGGGGGGGCCAAACGAGCAGTACTTC
TRBJ2-7,TRBD2,TRBV20-1,-,CSARGYTPRTSGAYEQYF,TGCAGTGCTAGGGGCTATACCCCCAGGACTAGCGGGGCCTACGAGCAGTACTTC
TRBJ2-2,-,TRBV5-1,few,CASSLRQGPSTGELFF,TGCGCCAGCAGCTTGCGGCAGGGGCCCAGCACCGGGGAGCTGTTTTTT
TRBJ1-3,-,TRBV4-1,few,CASSQDKATLGNTIYF,TGCGCCAGCAGCCAAGATAAAGCCACTCTCGGAAACACCATATATTTT
TRBJ2-7,-,TRBV7-9,-,CASSGDSSYEQYF,TGTGCCAGCAGCGGTGACAGTTCCTACGAGCAGTACTTC
TRBJ2-2,TRBD1,TRBV12-3/TRBV12-4,-,CASSPPRDRGRRTGELFF,TGTGCCAGCAGTCCCCCTCGGGACAGGGGGCGAAGGACCGGGGAGCTGTTTTTT
TRBJ1-5,-,TRBV20-1,-,CSARVGRTLGPQHF,TGCAGTGCTAGGGTCGGCAGGACCTTGGGGCCCCAGCATTTT
TRBJ2-7,TRBD2,TRBV9,-,CASSPGTSGEYEQYF,TGTGCCAGCAGCCCCGGGACTAGCGGAGAATACGAGCAGTACTTC
TRBJ2-3,TRBD2,TRBV4-1,few,CASGTSGDTDTQYF,TGCGCCAGCGGCACTAGCGGGGATACAGATACGCAGTATTTT
TRBJ1-6,-,TRBV7-9,-,CASSSDVGSSPLHF,TGTGCCAGCAGCTCGGACGTCGGTAGTTCACCCCTCCACTTT
TRBJ2-2,-,TRBV19,-,CASSGPSEDTGELFF,TGTGCCAGTAGTGGACCAAGCGAGGACACCGGGGAGCTGTTTTTT
TRBJ1-1,-,TRBV19,-,CASSMQSGTTEAFF,TGTGCCAGTAGTATGCAGTCTGGGACAACTGAAGCTTTCTTT
TRBJ2-1,-,TRBV19,-,CASNTLVGLNNEQFF,TGTGCCAGTAACACCTTGGTGGGTCTGAACAATGAGCAGTTCTTC
TRBJ1-1,-,TRBV29-1,-,CSVEGGSEAFF,TGCAGCGTTGAGGGTGGCTCTGAAGCTTTCTTT
TRBJ2-7,-,TRBV12-3/TRBV12-4,-,CASSLLVHYEQYF,TGTGCCAGCAGCCTCTTAGTACACTACGAGCAGTACTTC
TRBJ2-5,-,TRBV20-1,many,CSASGQETQYF,TGCAGTGCTAGCGGCCAAGAGACCCAGTACTTC
TRBJ2-7,-,TRBV13,few,CASSSHDYADGYEQYF,TGTGCCAGCAGCTCCCACGACTATGCGGACGGCTACGAGCAGTACTTC
TRBJ1-1,-,TRBV6-4,few,CASSDGGDHTEAFF,TGTGCCAGCAGTGACGGTGGGGACCACACTGAAGCTTTCTTT
TRBJ2-6,TRBD1,TRBV14,-,CASSQGQAGANVLTF,TGTGCCAGCAGCCAGGGACAGGCCGGGGCCAACGTCCTGACTTTC
TRBJ2-7,TRBD2,TRBV6-2/TRBV6-3,few,CASRPGLVAYEQYF,TGTGCCAGCAGGCCGGGACTAGTAGCCTACGAGCAGTACTTC
TRBJ2-7,TRBD2,TRBV10-3,-,CAISELGLAASGTYEQYF,TGTGCCATCAGTGAGCTGGGGTTAGCGGCTAGCGGCACCTACGAGCAGTACTTC
TRBJ2-2,TRBD1,TRBV9,few,CASSAGQGVTGELFF,TGTGCCAGCAGCGCGGGACAGGGGGTCACCGGGGAGCTGTTTTTT
TRBJ2-1,TRBD2,TRBV5-1,few,CASSPGTSEFNEQFF,TGCGCCAGCAGCCCTGGGACTAGCGAGTTCAATGAGCAGTTCTTC
TRBJ1-2,TRBD1,TRBV5-4,-,CASSPNDRGSYGYTF,TGTGCCAGCAGCCCGAACGACAGGGGATCCTATGGCTACACCTTC
TRBJ2-5,TRBD1,TRBV7-2,few,CASSGDSLQETQYF,TGTGCCAGCAGCGGGGACAGTCTCCAAGAGACCCAGTACTTC
TRBJ1-4,-,TRBV4-1,-,CASRLSGKATNEKLFF,TGCGCCAGCAGACTGTCTGGAAAGGCAACTAATGAAAAACTGTTTTTT
TRBJ2-7,TRBD2,TRBV27,-,CASSLSTSGTYEQYF,TGTGCCAGCAGTTTGTCGACTAGCGGGACTTACGAGCAGTACTTC
TRBJ2-7,TRBD2,TRBV7-2,few,CASSPRTSGLTYEQYF,TGTGCCAGCAGCCCGCGGACTAGCGGCCTGACCTACGAGCAGTACTTC
TRBJ2-3,-,TRBV7-3,-,CASSLRSLGDTQYF,TGTGCCAGCAGCTTAAGGAGCCTAGGTGATACGCAGTATTTT
TRBJ1-5,TRBD1,TRBV6-5,-,CASRPQGAVKQPQHF,TGTGCCAGCAGGCCACAGGGGGCAGTGAAGCAGCCCCAGCATTTT
TRBJ2-1,-,TRBV24-1,-,CATSDGGLSYNEQFF,TGTGCCACCAGTGACGGGGGGCTTTCCTACAATGAGCAGTTCTTC
TRBJ2-7,-,TRBV4-1,-,CASSQDSSQLSYEQYF,TGCGCCAGCAGCCAAGATTCGAGCCAACTATCCTACGAGCAGTACTTC
TRBJ1-2,-,TRBV24-1,-,CATRDQGYGYTF,TGTGCCACCAGGGATCAGGGGTATGGCTACACCTTC
TRBJ1-2,-,TRBV7-3,few,CASSAYGGFGSYGYTF,TGTGCCAGCAGCGCATACGGGGGGTTTGGTAGCTATGGCTACACCTTC
TRBJ2-3,TRBD2,TRBV15,few,CATSTPRGGTDTQYF,TGTGCCACCAGCACCCCCCGGGGGGGCACAGATACGCAGTATTTT
TRBJ2-3,-,TRBV5-1,-,CASSLGPPTDTQYF,TGCGCCAGCAGCTTGGGGCCGCCAACAGATACGCAGTATTTT
TRBJ2-3,-,TRBV6-4,few,CASSGPAQYF,TGTGCCAGCAGTGGGCCCGCGCAGTATTTT
TRBJ2-3,TRBD1,TRBV2,-,CASSVSRGHDTQYF,TGTGCCAGCAGTGTAAGCAGGGGGCATGATACGCAGTATTTT
TRBJ1-1,-,TRBV7-6,-,CASSSTDRGNTEAFF,TGTGCCAGCAGCTCAACCGACAGAGGTAACACTGAAGCTTTCTTT